The 8 T cell receptor beta chains in this list originate from one sample, sequenced in a study of blood T cell repertoires in COVID-19. Only in-frame clones appear in the TCRdb table, and some are missing; sequencing was by immunoSEQ multiplex PCR. The sample includes about 230,000 clones, roughly 90% of them seen just once. Sample: PBMCs or T cells enriched from blood (not recorded which). These receptors were obtained from a woman under 40 with acute COVID-19.

The chain links TRBV30 to TRBJ1-2, with TRBD1 identical over 7 bases. Trimming cost V 3 bases and J 8 bases; bases outside gene matches: 9. Germline V gene data show CDR1 as GTSNPN and CDR2 as SVGIG (reference sequence). The CDR3 is 13 amino acids. The CDR3 sequence: CAWRLEGAFGYTF. The CDR3 DNA follows: TGTGCCTGGAGATTGGAGGGGGCGTTCGGCTACACCTTC.

The J gene is TRBJ2-7, the V gene TRBV6-5, with 7 bases matching TRBD2. Germline V gene sequence: CDR1 MNHEY, CDR2 SVGAGI. V shed 2 bases, J shed 1 base, and the junction held 8 bases outside the gene matches. This CDR3 region has 16 residues. The CDR3 nucleotides are TGTGCCAGCAGTTACGGAGGGGTGCGGGGGTCCTACGAGCAGTACTTC. Protein product: CASSYGGVRGSYEQYF.

The chain is built from TRBV11-2 and TRBJ2-5; TRBD2 aligns across 8 bases. CDR1 is SGHAT and CDR2 is FQNNGV in the germline V gene. V was pared by 1 base and J by 2 bases, with 12 bases of the junction left unmatched. The CDR3 has 18 amino acids. CDR3 residues: CASSLGSGGLVWQETQYF. In nucleotides, the CDR3 is TGTGCCAGCAGCTTAGGAAGCGGGGGACTGGTGTGGCAAGAGACCCAGTACTTC. The full variable domain, with the rest looked up from reference TRBV11-2 and TRBJ2-5, is EAGVAQSPRYKIIEKRQSVAFWCNPISGHATLYWYQQILGQGPKLLIQFQNNGVVDDSQLPKDRFSAERLKGVDSTLKIQPAKLEDSAVYLCASSLGSGGLVWQETQYFGPGTRLLVL.

V usage is TRBV6-2 or TRBV6-3 and J usage is TRBJ1-5; D unclear. Germline V gene sequence: CDR1 MNHEY, CDR2 SVGEGT. The CDR3 spans 17 residues. The V and J ends lost 5 bases and 2 bases respectively, with 19 bases between them. In DNA form, the CDR3 reads TGTGCCAGCAGTAGTTATCTAGAGGGTGACGGCAATCAGCCCCAGCATTTT. This codes for CASSSYLEGDGNQPQHF.

CDR3 sequence reads: CASSLIAGLRYNEQFF. DNA for the CDR3: TGTGCCAGCAGCCTTATAGCGGGGCTTCGCTACAATGAGCAGTTCTTC. The chain joins TRBV7-9 to TRBJ2-1, with TRBD2 matching 8 bases. In germline, CDR1 is SEHNR, CDR2 FQNEAQ (reference sequence). V shed 5 bases, J shed 3 bases, and the junction held 9 bases outside the gene matches. The CDR3 contains 16 residues.

The chain has TRBV10-2 and TRBJ1-2, with a possible D match to TRBD1 (6 bases). The CDR3 loop spans 14 amino acids. V was clipped by 7 bases and J by 2 bases, with 14 bases between them. Germline values: CDR1 WSHSY, CDR2 SAAADI. The CDR3 DNA sequence: TGCGCCAGCACCAAAGACAGGCTGAACTATGGCTACACCTTC. This translates into CASTKDRLNYGYTF.

This chain links TRBV18 with TRBJ2-5, with TRBD2 identical over 9 bases. CDR3 length: 16 amino acids. Germline V lookup: CDR1 KGHSH, CDR2 LQKENI. V gave up 1 base and J gave up 5 bases; unmatched junction bases: 8. In nucleotides, the CDR3 is TGTGCCAGCTCACCACTTCCGGGACTAGCCGAGGAGACCCAGTACTTC. Translation gives CASSPLPGLAEETQYF. The variable domain in full, with the rest retrieved from reference TRBV18 and TRBJ2-5, is NAGVMQNPRHLVRRRGQEARLRCSPMKGHSHVYWYRQLPEEGLKFMVYLQKENIIDESGMPKERFSAEFPKEGPSILRIQQVVRGDSAAYFCASSPLPGLAEETQYFGPGTRLLVL.

The chain carries TRBV5-4 and TRBJ1-1; D unclear. The ends were cut back, 2 bases at V and 5 bases at J, with 7 bases in the middle. CDR1 SGHNT and CDR2 YYREEE come from the germline V gene (reference sequence). The CDR3 loop spans 12 amino acids. DNA for the CDR3: TGTGCCAGCAGCTTATCCTATACTGAAGCTTTCTTT. This encodes CASSLSYTEAFF. Full variable domain (outside the CDR3, taken from reference TRBV5-4 and TRBJ1-1): ETGVTQSPTHLIKTRGQQVTLRCSSQSGHNTVSWYQQALGQGPQFIFQYYREEENGRGNFPPRFSGLQFPNYSSELNVNALELDDSALYLCASSLSYTEAFFGQGTRLTVV.